Listed below are T cell receptor beta chains from one sample, sequenced in a study of cytomegalovirus exposure and HLA in healthy donors. TCRdb keeps only in-frame clones here, not all; method: immunoSEQ multiplex PCR. In the table there are approximately 100,000 clones, about 68% of which are singletons. Specimen: PBMCs. Receptor source: a man aged 25 to 40 in good health and CMV-seropositive. The CDR3 runs from the conserved cysteine through the conserved F or W. A D gene is named only where the DNA matches it firmly. Where a row states a size, it is once, few, many or the class of an expanded clone; other rows omit it.

clone size,D gene,V gene,J gene,CDR3 protein,CDR3 DNA
NA,NA,TRBV6-1,TRBJ2-1,CASSEIRQGSSYNEQFF,TGTGCCAGCAGTGAAATACGGCAGGGGAGCTCCTACAATGAGCAGTTCTTC
NA,NA,TRBV7-9,TRBJ1-2,CASSWGGPSYGYTF,TGTGCCAGCAGCTGGGGAGGGCCCTCCTATGGCTACACCTTC
once,TRBD1,TRBV9,TRBJ2-5,CASSPRPGTGRETQYF,TGTGCCAGCAGCCCGCGCCCCGGGACAGGGAGAGAGACCCAGTACTTC
NA,NA,TRBV5-4,TRBJ2-3,CASSLGLAGGADTQYF,TGTGCCAGCAGCTTGGGACTCGCCGGTGGCGCAGATACGCAGTATTTT
NA,NA,TRBV27,TRBJ2-3,CASSFYGGTDTQYF,TGTGCCAGCAGTTTTTACGGGGGCACAGATACGCAGTATTTT
few,NA,TRBV19,TRBJ1-5,CASSISDNQPQHF,TGTGCCAGTAGTATTAGTGACAATCAGCCCCAGCATTTT
NA,NA,TRBV11-2,TRBJ2-1,CASSLGTASYSYNEQFF,TGTGCCAGCAGCTTAGGGACAGCCTCCTACTCCTACAATGAGCAGTTCTTC
NA,NA,TRBV7-7,TRBJ2-7,CPLCPSSDNEQYF,TGTCCACTTTGCCCATCTAGCGACAACGAGCAGTACTTC
few,NA,TRBV4-1,TRBJ2-1,CASSPERGSYNEQFF,TGCGCCAGCAGCCCCGAAAGAGGGTCCTACAATGAGCAGTTCTTC
few,NA,TRBV10-3,TRBJ1-2,CAISEEGGLYGYTF,TGTGCCATCAGTGAGGAGGGGGGGCTTTATGGCTACACCTTC
NA,TRBD1,TRBV5-1,TRBJ2-3,CASSAPRTGATQYF,TGCGCCAGCAGCGCGCCGAGGACAGGGGCTACGCAGTATTTT
NA,NA,TRBV29-1,TRBJ2-5,CSAAPRYQETQYF,TGCAGCGCCGCACCGCGGTACCAAGAGACCCAGTACTTC
few,NA,TRBV7-9,TRBJ2-1,CSSSFRQAASYNEQFF,TGTTCCAGCAGCTTCCGACAGGCCGCCTCCTACAATGAGCAGTTCTTC
NA,TRBD1,TRBV5-1,TRBJ1-2,CASSPTGETFYGYTF,TGCGCCAGCAGCCCTACAGGGGAAACCTTCTATGGCTACACCTTC
NA,TRBD1,TRBV11-2,TRBJ1-2,CASSSRGLYGYTF,TGTGCCAGCAGCAGCAGGGGGCTTTATGGCTACACCTTC
NA,NA,TRBV6-5,TRBJ1-1,CASSYSQNTEAFF,TGTGCCAGCAGTTACTCCCAGAACACTGAAGCTTTCTTT